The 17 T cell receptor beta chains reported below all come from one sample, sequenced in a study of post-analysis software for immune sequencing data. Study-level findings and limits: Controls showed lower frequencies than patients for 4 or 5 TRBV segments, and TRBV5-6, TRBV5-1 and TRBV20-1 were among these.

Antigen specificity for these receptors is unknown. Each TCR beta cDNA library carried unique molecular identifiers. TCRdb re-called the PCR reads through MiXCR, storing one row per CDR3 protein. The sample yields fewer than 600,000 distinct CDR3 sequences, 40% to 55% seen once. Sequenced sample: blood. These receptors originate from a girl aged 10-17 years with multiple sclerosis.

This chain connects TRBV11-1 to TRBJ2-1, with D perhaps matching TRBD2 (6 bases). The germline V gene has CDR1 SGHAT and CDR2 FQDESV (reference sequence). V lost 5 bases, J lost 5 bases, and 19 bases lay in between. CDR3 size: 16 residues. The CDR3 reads CASSPNGGRFNNEQFF. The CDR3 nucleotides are TGTGCCAGCAGCCCTAACGGGGGAAGGTTTAACAATGAGCAGTTCTTC.

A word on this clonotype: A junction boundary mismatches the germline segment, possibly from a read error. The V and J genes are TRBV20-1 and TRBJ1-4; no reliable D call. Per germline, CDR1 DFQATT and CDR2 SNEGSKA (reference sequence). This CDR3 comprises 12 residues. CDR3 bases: TGCGGTGCCCGCGGAGTGAATGAAAAACTGTTTTTT. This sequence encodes CGARGVNEKLFF.

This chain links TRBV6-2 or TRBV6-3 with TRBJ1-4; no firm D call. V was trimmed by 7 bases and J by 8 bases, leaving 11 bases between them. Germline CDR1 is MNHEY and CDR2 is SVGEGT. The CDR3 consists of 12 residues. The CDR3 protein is CASKLKEEKLFF. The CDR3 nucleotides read TGTGCCAGCAAACTGAAGGAGGAAAAACTGTTTTTT.

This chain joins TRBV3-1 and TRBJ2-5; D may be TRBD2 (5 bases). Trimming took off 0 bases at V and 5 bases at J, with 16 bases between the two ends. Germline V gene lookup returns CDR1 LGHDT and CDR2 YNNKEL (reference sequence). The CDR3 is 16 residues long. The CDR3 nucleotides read TGTGCCAGCAGCCAAGAAGTCACGGGAAAGTGGGAGACCCAGTACTTC. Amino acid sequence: CASSQEVTGKWETQYF.

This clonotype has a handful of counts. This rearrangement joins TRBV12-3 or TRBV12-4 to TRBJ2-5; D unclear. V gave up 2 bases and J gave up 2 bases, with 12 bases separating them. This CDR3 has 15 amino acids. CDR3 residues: CASSLLDSTQETQYF. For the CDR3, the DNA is TGTGCCAGCAGTTTACTTGACTCTACGCAAGAGACCCAGTACTTC.

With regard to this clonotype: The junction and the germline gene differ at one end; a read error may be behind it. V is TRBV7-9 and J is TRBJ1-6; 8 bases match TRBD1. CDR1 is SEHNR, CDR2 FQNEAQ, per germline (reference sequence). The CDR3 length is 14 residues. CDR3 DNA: TGTGCCAGCAGCCCCCAGGGGGCACGCTCACCCCCCCACTTT. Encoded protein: CASSPQGARSPPHF.

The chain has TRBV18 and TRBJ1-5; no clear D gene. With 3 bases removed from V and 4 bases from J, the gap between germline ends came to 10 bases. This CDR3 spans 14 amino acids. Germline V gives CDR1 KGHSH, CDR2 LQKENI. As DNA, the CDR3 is TGTGCCAGCTCACCGGCAGACACAAATCAGCCCCAGCATTTT. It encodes CASSPADTNQPQHF.

The CDR3, as DNA: TGTGCCACCAGTCCCGGTCAGGTCGCAGATACGCAGTATTTT. Its protein is CATSPGQVADTQYF. The chain links TRBV24-1 to TRBJ2-3; D uncertain. Trimming removed 6 bases from V and 4 bases from J, with 13 bases in between. The CDR3 runs 14 residues. The V gene's germline CDR1 is KGHDR and CDR2 SFDVKD.

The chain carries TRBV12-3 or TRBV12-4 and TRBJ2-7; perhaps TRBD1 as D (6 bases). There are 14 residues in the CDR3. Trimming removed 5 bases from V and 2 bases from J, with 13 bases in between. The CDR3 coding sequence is TGTGCCAGCAGTCCCCCCCAGGGGCCCTACGAGCAGTACTTC. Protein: CASSPPQGPYEQYF.

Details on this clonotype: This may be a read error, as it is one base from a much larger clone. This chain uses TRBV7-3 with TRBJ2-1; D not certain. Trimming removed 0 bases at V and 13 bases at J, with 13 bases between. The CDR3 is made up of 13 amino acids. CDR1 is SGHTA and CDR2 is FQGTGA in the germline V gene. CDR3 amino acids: CASSLTAEETQFF. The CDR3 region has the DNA TGTGCCAGCAGCTTAACGGCAGAAGAGACCCAGTTCTTC.

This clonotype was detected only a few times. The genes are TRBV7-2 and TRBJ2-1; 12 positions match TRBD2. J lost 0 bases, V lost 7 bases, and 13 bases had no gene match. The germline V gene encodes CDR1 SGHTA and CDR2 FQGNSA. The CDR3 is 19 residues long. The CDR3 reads CASKLPLGLAGSSYNEQFF. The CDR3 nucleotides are TGTGCCAGCAAACTTCCCCTAGGACTAGCGGGGAGCTCCTACAATGAGCAGTTCTTC.

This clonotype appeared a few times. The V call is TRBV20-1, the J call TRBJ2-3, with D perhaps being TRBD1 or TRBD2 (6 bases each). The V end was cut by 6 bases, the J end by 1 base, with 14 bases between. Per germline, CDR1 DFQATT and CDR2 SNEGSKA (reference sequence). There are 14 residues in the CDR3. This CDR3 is CSAEEGGGTDTQYF. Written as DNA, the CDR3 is TGCAGTGCCGAGGAGGGGGGTGGCACAGATACGCAGTATTTT.

The CDR3 protein is CASSPNYGHGYTF. CDR3 DNA sequence: TGTGCCAGCAGCCCGAATTACGGGCATGGCTACACCTTC. This chain uses TRBV7-3 with TRBJ1-2; D is undetermined. The CDR3 contains 13 residues. V gave up 5 bases and J gave up 6 bases, with 13 bases separating them. Germline V gene lookup returns CDR1 SGHTA and CDR2 FQGTGA.

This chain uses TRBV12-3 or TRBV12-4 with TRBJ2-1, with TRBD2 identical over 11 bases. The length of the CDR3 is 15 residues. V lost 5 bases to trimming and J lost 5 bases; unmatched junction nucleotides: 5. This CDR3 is CASSPRLAGNNEQFF. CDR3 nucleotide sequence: TGTGCCAGCAGTCCCCGACTAGCGGGAAACAATGAGCAGTTCTTC.

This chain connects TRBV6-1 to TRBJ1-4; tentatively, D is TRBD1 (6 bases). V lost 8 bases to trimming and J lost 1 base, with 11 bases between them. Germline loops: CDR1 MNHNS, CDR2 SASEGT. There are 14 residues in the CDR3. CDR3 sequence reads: CASGKDRTNEKLFF. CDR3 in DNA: TGTGCCAGCGGAAAGGACAGAACTAATGAAAAACTGTTTTTT.

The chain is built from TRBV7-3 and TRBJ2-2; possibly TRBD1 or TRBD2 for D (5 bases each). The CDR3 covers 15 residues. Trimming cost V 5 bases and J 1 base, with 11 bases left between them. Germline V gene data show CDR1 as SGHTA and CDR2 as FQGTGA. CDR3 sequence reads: CASSPEGWNTGELFF. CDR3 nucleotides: TGTGCCAGCAGCCCCGAGGGGTGGAACACCGGGGAGCTGTTTTTT. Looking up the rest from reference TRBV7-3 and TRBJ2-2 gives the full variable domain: GAGVSQTPSNKVTEKGKYVELRCDPISGHTALYWYRQSLGQGPEFLIYFQGTGAADDSGLPNDRFFAVRPEGSVSTLKIQRTERGDSAVYLCASSPEGWNTGELFFGEGSRLTVL.

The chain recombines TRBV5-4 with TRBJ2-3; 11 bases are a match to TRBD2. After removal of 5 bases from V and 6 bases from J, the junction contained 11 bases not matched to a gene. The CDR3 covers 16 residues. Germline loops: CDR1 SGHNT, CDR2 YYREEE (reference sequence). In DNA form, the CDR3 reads TGTGCCAGCAGTCAAACTAGCGGGAGTTTTGCGGATACGCAGTATTTT. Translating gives CASSQTSGSFADTQYF.